This T cell receptor beta chain was sequenced in a study of ipilimumab plus nivolumab after autologous stem cell transplantation. At the level of the study: Typical patient got 5 ipilimumab doses and seven to nine nivolumab doses (median). Overall study findings and caveats: The authors say TCR, Treg and microbiome findings warrant further study.

Germline V CDR1 and CDR2: WNHNN, SYGVQD (reference sequence). This CDR3 contains 17 residues. The V end lost 7 bases, the J end lost 3 bases, and 19 bases lay between the germline ends. Remarks on this clone: Its matching antigen is unknown.

Dosing: nivolumab 3 mg/kg IV, weeks 1, 4, 7, 10, then every two weeks to week 26. Sequenced by immunoSEQ multiplex PCR; TCRdb stores in-frame clones only, minus some. Among under 6,000 clones, roughly 79% were seen once, and the ten largest hold over 15%. The sequence was collected from a male donor with multiple myeloma. The sample was PBMCs, taken in a trial of ipilimumab plus nivolumab as post-transplant consolidation. This rearrangement joins TRBV10-1 to TRBJ1-6; unclear D gene. This CDR3 is CASKWQLIPLYNSPLHF. The CDR3, as DNA: TGCGCCAGCAAATGGCAGTTGATCCCCCTCTATAATTCACCCCTCCACTTT.